The rows below give T cell receptor beta chains drawn from one sample of a study of identical twins. TCRdb fed the 5' RACE reads into MiXCR, producing one record per CDR3 protein. The sample lists 200,000 to 250,000 distinct CDR3 sequences, roughly 7% occurring once. The same data also went into a second study, on yellow fever vaccine responses in identical twins.

The sequenced sample consisted of memory (CD45RO+) T cells sorted from blood. These receptor sequences come from a woman aged 18-30 years in good health. Both conserved end residues are trimmed from each CDR3. Each record gives: clone size, V gene, J gene, CDR3 protein. Size tells how often a clone was seen (once, few, many) or the class of an expanded clone, and some rows leave it out.

abundance: many; v_gene: TRBV5-1; j_gene: TRBJ1-1; CDR3aa: ASSLDGAGTEAF
abundance: NA; v_gene: TRBV7-3; j_gene: TRBJ2-1; CDR3aa: ASSTSGTSGANEQF
abundance: NA; v_gene: TRBV7-6; j_gene: TRBJ2-3; CDR3aa: ASSLGSASGRTTDTQY
abundance: many; v_gene: TRBV9; j_gene: TRBJ2-1; CDR3aa: ASSKLAGGPNEQF
abundance: few; v_gene: TRBV11-3; j_gene: TRBJ2-2; CDR3aa: ASSFQGSGTGELF
abundance: many; v_gene: TRBV12-3/TRBV12-4; j_gene: TRBJ1-1; CDR3aa: ASTQDRGNTEAF
abundance: NA; v_gene: TRBV4-1; j_gene: TRBJ2-5; CDR3aa: ASSQTSGVFQETQY
abundance: few; v_gene: TRBV12-3/TRBV12-4; j_gene: TRBJ2-3; CDR3aa: ASSSLGKSTDTQY
abundance: few; v_gene: TRBV5-1; j_gene: TRBJ1-5; CDR3aa: ASSLGGGRYQPQH
abundance: NA; v_gene: TRBV5-6; j_gene: TRBJ1-5; CDR3aa: ASSSRGHQYSNQPQH
abundance: many; v_gene: TRBV5-1; j_gene: TRBJ1-2; CDR3aa: ASSFPKGRTNYGYT
abundance: many; v_gene: TRBV7-9; j_gene: TRBJ1-2; CDR3aa: ASSLVANYGYT
abundance: NA; v_gene: TRBV7-8; j_gene: TRBJ2-7; CDR3aa: ASSLAYSYEQY
abundance: NA; v_gene: TRBV21-1; j_gene: TRBJ1-1; CDR3aa: ASSKGEGVIKAPMNTEAF
abundance: many; v_gene: TRBV25-1; j_gene: TRBJ1-1; CDR3aa: ASSPGANTEAF
abundance: many; v_gene: TRBV7-2; j_gene: TRBJ1-5; CDR3aa: ASSPKGGVPNQPQH
abundance: NA; v_gene: TRBV10-1; j_gene: TRBJ2-1; CDR3aa: ASSLSVATDEQF
abundance: NA; v_gene: TRBV14; j_gene: TRBJ2-3; CDR3aa: ASSTRPPGAVSTDTQY
abundance: many; v_gene: TRBV5-1; j_gene: TRBJ2-5; CDR3aa: ASTLTGGQETQY
abundance: many; v_gene: TRBV9; j_gene: TRBJ1-1; CDR3aa: ASSSTGDANTEAF